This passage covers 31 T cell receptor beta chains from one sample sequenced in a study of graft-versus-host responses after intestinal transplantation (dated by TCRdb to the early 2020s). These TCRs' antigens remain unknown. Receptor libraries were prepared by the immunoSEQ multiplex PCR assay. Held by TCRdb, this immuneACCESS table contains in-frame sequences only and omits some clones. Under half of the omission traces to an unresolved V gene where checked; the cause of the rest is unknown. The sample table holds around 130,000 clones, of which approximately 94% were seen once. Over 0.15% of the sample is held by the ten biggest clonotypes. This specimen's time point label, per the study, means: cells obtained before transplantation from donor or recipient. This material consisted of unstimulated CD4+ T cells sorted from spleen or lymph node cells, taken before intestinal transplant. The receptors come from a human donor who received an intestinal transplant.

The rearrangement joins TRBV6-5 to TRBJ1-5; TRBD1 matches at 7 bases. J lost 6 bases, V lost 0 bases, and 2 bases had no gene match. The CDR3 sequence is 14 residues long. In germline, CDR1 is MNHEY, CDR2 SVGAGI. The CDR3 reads CASSYSWDSQPQHF. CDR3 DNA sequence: TGTGCCAGCAGTTACTCGTGGGACAGTCAGCCCCAGCATTTT.

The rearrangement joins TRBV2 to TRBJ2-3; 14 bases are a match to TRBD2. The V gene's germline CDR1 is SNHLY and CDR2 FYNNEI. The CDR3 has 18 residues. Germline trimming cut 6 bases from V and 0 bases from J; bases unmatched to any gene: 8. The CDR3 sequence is CASSRGLAGATSTDTQYF. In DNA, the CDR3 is TGTGCCAGCAGCCGGGGACTAGCGGGGGCCACTAGCACAGATACGCAGTATTTT.

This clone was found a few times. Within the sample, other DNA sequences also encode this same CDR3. The CDR3 bases are TGTGCCAGCAGTGGACAGGGGAGCAATCAGCCCCAGCATTTT. Its translation is CASSGQGSNQPQHF. This sequence joins TRBV6-1 and TRBJ1-5, with TRBD1 identical over 8 bases. The CDR3 extends over 14 amino acids. Germline-derived CDR1 and CDR2 are MNHNS and SASEGT. Trimming cost V 4 bases and J 1 base; bases outside gene matches: 0.

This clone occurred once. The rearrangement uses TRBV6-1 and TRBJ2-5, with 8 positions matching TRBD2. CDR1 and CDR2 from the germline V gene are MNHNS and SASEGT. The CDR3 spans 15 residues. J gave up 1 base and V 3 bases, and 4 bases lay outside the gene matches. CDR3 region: CASSDRTSSQETQYF. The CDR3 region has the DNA TGTGCCAGCAGTGATCGGACTAGCAGCCAAGAGACCCAGTACTTC.

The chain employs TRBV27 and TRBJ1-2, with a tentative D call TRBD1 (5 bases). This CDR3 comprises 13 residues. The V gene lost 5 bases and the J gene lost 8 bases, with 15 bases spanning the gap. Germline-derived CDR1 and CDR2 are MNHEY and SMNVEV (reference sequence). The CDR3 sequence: CASSPQGAKGYTF. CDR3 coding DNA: TGTGCCAGCAGTCCCCAGGGTGCAAAAGGCTACACCTTC.

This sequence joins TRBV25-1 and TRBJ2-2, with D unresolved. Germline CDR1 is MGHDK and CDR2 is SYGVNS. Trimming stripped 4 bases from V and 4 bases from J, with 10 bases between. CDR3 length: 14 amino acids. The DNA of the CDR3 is TGTGCCAGCAGTGTATCTGGGCCCACCGGGGAGCTGTTTTTT. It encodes CASSVSGPTGELFF. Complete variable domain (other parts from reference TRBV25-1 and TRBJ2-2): EADIYQTPRYLVIGTGKKITLECSQTMGHDKMYWYQQDPGMELHLIHYSYGVNSTEKGDLSSESTVSRIRTEHFPLTLESARPSHTSQYLCASSVSGPTGELFFGEGSRLTVL.

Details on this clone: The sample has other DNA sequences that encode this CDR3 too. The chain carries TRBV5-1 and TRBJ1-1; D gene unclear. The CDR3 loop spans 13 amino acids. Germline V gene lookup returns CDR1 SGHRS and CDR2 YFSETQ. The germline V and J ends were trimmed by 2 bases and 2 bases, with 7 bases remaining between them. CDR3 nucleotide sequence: TGCGCCAGCAGCTTTGACGGTAACACTGAAGCTTTCTTT. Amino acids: CASSFDGNTEAFF.

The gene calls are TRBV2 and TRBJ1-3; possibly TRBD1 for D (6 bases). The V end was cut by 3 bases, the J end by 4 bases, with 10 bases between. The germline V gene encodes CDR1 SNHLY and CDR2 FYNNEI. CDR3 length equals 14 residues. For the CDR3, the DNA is TGTGCCAGCAGTGATAGGACAGCCGGAAACACCATATATTTT. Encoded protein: CASSDRTAGNTIYF. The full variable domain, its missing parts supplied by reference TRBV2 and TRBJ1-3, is EPEVTQTPSHQVTQMGQEVILRCVPISNHLYFYWYRQILGQKVEFLVSFYNNEISEKSEIFDDQFSVERPDGSNFTLKIRSTKLEDSAMYFCASSDRTAGNTIYFGEGSWLTVV.

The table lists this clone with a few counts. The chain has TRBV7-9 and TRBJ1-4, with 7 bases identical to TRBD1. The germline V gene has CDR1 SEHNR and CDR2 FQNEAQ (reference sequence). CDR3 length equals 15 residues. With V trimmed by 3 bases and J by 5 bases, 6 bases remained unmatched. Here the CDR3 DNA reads TGTGCCAGCAGCTTTTCTGCAGGGGGAAATGAAAAACTGTTTTTT. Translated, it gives CASSFSAGGNEKLFF.

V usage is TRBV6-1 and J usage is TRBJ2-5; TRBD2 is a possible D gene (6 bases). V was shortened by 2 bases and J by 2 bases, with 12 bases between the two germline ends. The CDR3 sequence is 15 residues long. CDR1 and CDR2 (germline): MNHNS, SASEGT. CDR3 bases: TGTGCCAGCAGTGAATGGGGAGGCTATCAAGAGACCCAGTACTTC. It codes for CASSEWGGYQETQYF.

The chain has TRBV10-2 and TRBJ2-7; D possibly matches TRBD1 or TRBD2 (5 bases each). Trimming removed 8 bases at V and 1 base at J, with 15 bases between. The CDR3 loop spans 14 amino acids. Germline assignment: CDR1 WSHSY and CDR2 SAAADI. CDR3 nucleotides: TGCGCCAGCGGGGACCACCCCGTATCCTACGAGCAGTACTTC. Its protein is CASGDHPVSYEQYF.

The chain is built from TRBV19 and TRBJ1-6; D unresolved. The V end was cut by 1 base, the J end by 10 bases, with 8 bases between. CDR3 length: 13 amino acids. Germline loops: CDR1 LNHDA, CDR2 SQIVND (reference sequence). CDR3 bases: TGTGCCAGTAGTATAGTGGGGAAATCACCCCTCCACTTT. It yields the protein CASSIVGKSPLHF.

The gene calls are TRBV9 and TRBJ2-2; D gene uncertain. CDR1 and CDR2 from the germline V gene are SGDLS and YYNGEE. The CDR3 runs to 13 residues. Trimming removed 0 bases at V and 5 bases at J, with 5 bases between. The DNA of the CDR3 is TGTGCCAGCAGCGTAGAAAGTACCGGGGAGCTGTTTTTT. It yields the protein CASSVESTGELFF. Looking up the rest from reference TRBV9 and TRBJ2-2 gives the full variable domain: DSGVTQTPKHLITATGQRVTLRCSPRSGDLSVYWYQQSLDQGLQFLIQYYNGEERAKGNILERFSAQQFPDLHSELNLSSLELGDSALYFCASSVESTGELFFGEGSRLTVL.

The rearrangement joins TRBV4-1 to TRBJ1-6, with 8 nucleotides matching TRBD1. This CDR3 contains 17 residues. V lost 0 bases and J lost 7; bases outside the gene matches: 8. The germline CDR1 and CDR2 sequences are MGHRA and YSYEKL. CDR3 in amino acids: CASSQDRGRNGNSPLHF. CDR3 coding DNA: TGCGCCAGCAGCCAAGACAGGGGGCGAAACGGGAATTCACCCCTCCACTTT.

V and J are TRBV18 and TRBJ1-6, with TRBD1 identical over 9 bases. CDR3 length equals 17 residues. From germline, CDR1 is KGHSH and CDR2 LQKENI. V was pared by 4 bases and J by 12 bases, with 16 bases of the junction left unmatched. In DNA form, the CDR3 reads TGTGCCAGCTCACTAGGAGGGAGAGACAGGGGGGTTGTACCCCTCCACTTT. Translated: CASSLGGRDRGVVPLHF.

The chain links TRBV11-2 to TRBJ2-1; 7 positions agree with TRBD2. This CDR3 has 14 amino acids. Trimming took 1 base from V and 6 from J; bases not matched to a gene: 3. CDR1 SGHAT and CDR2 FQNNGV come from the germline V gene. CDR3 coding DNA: TGTGCCAGCAGCTTAGGGACGGGGGGCAATGAGCAGTTCTTC. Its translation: CASSLGTGGNEQFF.

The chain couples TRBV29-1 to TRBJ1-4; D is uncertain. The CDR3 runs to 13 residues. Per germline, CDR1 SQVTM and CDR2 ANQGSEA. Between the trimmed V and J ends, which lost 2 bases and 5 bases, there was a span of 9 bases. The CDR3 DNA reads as TGCAGCGTTGAACAGGCCAGCAATGAAAAACTGTTTTTT. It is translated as CSVEQASNEKLFF.

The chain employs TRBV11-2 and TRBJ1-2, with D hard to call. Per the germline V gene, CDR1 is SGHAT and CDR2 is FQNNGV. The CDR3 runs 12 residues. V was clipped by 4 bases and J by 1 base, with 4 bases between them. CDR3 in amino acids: CASSSGNYGYTF. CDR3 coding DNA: TGTGCCAGCAGCTCCGGTAACTATGGCTACACCTTC.

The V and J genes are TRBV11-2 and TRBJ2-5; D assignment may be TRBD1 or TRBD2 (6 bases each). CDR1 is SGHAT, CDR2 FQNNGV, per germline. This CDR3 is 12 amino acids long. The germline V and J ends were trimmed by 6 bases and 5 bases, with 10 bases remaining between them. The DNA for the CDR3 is TGTGCCAGCAGAAAGGGGGGTGAGACCCAGTACTTC. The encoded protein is CASRKGGETQYF. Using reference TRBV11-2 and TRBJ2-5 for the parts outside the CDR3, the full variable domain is EAGVAQSPRYKIIEKRQSVAFWCNPISGHATLYWYQQILGQGPKLLIQFQNNGVVDDSQLPKDRFSAERLKGVDSTLKIQPAKLEDSAVYLCASRKGGETQYFGPGTRLLVL.

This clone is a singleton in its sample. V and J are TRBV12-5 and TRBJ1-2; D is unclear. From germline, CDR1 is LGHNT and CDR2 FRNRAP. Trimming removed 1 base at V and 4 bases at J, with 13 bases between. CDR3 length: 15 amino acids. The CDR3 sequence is CASGLAPPGVYGYTF. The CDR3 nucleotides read TGTGCTAGTGGTTTGGCCCCCCCGGGAGTCTATGGCTACACCTTC.

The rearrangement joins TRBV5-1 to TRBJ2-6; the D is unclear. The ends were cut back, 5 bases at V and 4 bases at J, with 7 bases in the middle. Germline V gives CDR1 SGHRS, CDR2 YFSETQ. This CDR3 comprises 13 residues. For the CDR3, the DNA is TGCGCCAGCAGTTCGACCGGGGCCAACGTCCTGACTTTC. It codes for CASSSTGANVLTF.

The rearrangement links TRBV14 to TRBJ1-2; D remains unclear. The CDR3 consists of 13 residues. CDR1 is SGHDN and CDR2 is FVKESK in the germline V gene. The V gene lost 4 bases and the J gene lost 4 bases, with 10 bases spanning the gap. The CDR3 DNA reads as TGTGCCAGCAGCCTAAAGGGTGGCTATGGCTACACCTTC. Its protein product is CASSLKGGYGYTF.

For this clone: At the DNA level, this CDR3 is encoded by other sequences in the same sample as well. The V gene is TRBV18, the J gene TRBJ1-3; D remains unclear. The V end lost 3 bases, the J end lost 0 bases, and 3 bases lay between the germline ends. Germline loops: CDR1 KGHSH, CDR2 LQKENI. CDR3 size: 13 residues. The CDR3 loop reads CASSPPSGNTIYF. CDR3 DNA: TGTGCCAGCTCACCGCCCTCTGGAAACACCATATATTTT.

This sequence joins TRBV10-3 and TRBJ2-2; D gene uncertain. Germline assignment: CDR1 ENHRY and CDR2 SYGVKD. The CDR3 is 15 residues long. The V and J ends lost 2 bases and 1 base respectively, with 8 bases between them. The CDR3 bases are TGTGCCATCAGTGAGAGGGATCTGAACACCGGGGAGCTGTTTTTT. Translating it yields CAISERDLNTGELFF.

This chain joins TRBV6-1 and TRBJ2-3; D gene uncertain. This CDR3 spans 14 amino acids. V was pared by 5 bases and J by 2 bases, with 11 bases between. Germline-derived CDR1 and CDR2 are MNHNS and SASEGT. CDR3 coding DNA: TGTGCCAGCAGTCTGGTGGCAGTCACAGATACGCAGTATTTT. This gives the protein CASSLVAVTDTQYF.

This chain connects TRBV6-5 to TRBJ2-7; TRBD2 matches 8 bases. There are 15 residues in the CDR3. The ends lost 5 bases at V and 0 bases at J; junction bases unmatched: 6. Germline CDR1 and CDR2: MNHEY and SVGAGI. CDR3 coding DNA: TGTGCCAGCAGTCGACTAGCGTCCTCCTCCTACGAGCAGTACTTC. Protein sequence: CASSRLASSSYEQYF.

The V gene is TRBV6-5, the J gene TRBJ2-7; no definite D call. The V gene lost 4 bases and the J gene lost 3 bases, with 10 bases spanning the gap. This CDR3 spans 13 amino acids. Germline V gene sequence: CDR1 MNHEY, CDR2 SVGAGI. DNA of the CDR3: TGTGCCAGCAGTTCTCGTGGAAACTACGAGCAGTACTTC. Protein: CASSSRGNYEQYF.

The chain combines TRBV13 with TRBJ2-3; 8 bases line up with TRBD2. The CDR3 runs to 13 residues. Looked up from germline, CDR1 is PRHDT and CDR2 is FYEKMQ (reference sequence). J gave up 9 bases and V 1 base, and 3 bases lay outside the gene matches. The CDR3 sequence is CASSLAGGPTQYF. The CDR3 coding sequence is TGTGCCAGCAGCTTAGCGGGGGGGCCAACGCAGTATTTT.

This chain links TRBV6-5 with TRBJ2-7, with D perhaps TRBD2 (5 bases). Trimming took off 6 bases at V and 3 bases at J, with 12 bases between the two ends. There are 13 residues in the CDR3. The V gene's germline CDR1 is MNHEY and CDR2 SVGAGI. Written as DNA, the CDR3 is TGTGCCAGCAGCCTCGTAGCGCGCTACGAGCAGTACTTC. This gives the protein CASSLVARYEQYF.

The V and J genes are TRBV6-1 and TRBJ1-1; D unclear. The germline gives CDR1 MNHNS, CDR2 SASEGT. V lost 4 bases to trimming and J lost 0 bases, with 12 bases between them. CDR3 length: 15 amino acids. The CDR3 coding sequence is TGTGCCAGCAGTGCTTCGGTTATTATGAACACTGAAGCTTTCTTT. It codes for CASSASVIMNTEAFF.

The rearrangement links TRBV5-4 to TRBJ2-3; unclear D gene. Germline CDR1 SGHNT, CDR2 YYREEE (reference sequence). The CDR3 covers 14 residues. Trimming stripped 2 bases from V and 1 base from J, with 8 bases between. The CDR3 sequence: CASSFRAGTDTQYF. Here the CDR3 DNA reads TGTGCCAGCAGCTTTCGCGCGGGCACAGATACGCAGTATTTT.